The clone carrying this TCR beta chain was counted many times. Trimming shortened V by 3 bases and J by 9 bases, and 9 bases separated the two germline ends. Germline lookup yields CDR1 ENHRY and CDR2 SYGVKD. The CDR3 is made up of 12 amino acids. These data belong to a study of neurological immune-mediated disorders. TCRdb re-derived calls from the 5' RACE reads in MiXCR, one entry per CDR3 protein. Here the sample spans about 76,000 distinct CDR3 sequences, under 20% being singletons. The chain links TRBV10-3 to TRBJ2-1; perhaps D is TRBD1 or TRBD2 (5 bases each). Sequenced material: PBMCs. This sequence was found in a woman aged 40-49 years in good health. This chain's CDR3 is CAISDGDAEQFF. The CDR3 region has the DNA TGTGCCATCAGTGATGGGGACGCTGAGCAGTTCTTC.